This entry lists 31 T cell receptor beta chains sequenced from one sample in a study of blood T cell repertoires in COVID-19. Here immunoSEQ multiplex PCR was the method, and the copy in TCRdb shows in-frame clones only, minus some. The profile shows 380,000 or so clones, less than 90% of them singletons. The sample was peripheral blood. The receptors originated from a woman aged 55-75 years with COVID-19, enrolled during active disease.

This clone was found once. This chain joins TRBV11-3 and TRBJ2-2; TRBD1 agrees at 9 bases. The CDR3 consists of 16 residues. Losses at the gene ends were 2 bases for V and 6 bases for J; bases not matched to a gene: 7. CDR1 and CDR2 from the germline V gene are SGHNT and YENEEA. The DNA for the CDR3 is TGTGCCAGCAGCTTACCCCCGGGACAGGGTCCCGGGGAGCTGTTTTTT. It yields the protein CASSLPPGQGPGELFF. Filled out from reference TRBV11-3 and TRBJ2-2, the complete variable domain reads EAGVVQSPRYKIIEKKQPVAFWCNPISGHNTLYWYLQNLGQGPELLIRYENEEAVDDSQLPKDRFSAERLKGVDSTLKIQPAELGDSAVYLCASSLPPGQGPGELFFGEGSRLTVL.

The genes are TRBV19 and TRBJ2-7; 9 bases fit TRBD1. The CDR3 sequence is 15 residues long. The V gene end was trimmed by 4 bases and the J gene end by 0 bases; junction bases not matched to a gene: 4. CDR1 is LNHDA and CDR2 is SQIVND in the germline V gene (reference sequence). CDR3 protein: CASSRTGAFSYEQYF. The CDR3 coding sequence is TGTGCCAGTAGTAGGACAGGGGCTTTCTCCTACGAGCAGTACTTC.

This chain joins TRBV6-2 or TRBV6-3 and TRBJ1-5, with 10 bases matching TRBD1. The V gene's germline CDR1 is MNHEY and CDR2 SVGEGT. V dropped 6 bases and J dropped 11; count of bases not matched to a gene: 10. The length of the CDR3 is 14 residues. CDR3 amino acids: CASSLGTGVLAQHF. The CDR3, as DNA: TGTGCCAGCAGCTTAGGGACAGGGGTTTTGGCCCAGCATTTT.

The chain links TRBV2 to TRBJ2-1; 9 positions agree with TRBD2. The germline CDR1 and CDR2 sequences are SNHLY and FYNNEI. CDR3 size: 15 residues. The ends lost 6 bases at V and 7 bases at J; junction bases unmatched: 10. The CDR3 is CASSAIAGGPNEQFF. The CDR3 bases are TGTGCCAGCAGCGCTATCGCGGGGGGGCCGAATGAGCAGTTCTTC.

This rearrangement joins TRBV6-5 to TRBJ2-7, with 9 positions matching TRBD1. The J segment lost 4 bases and the V segment lost 8 bases, leaving 6 bases of the junction unmatched. The CDR3 contains 13 residues. Germline loops: CDR1 MNHEY, CDR2 SVGAGI. CDR3 DNA sequence: TGTGCCAGCGAAGCGGGACAGGGTTACGAGCAGTACTTC. It translates to CASEAGQGYEQYF.

The V and J genes are TRBV3-1 (or the pseudogene TRBV3-2) and TRBJ2-5, with 7 bases fitting TRBD2. Germline lookup yields CDR1 LGHDT and CDR2 YNNKEL (reference sequence). The CDR3 extends over 14 amino acids. With V trimmed by 3 bases and J by 5 bases, 6 bases remained unmatched. The CDR3 nucleotides are TGTGCCAGCAGCCATGGGGCGGGGGTGGAGACCCAGTACTTC. It specifies CASSHGAGVETQYF.

This clone was detected a few times. The V and J genes are TRBV15 and TRBJ1-3; 8 bases align to TRBD1. The ends lost 5 bases at V and 0 bases at J; junction bases unmatched: 3. This CDR3 has 15 amino acids. CDR1 and CDR2 (germline): LNHNV, YYDKDF (reference sequence). For the CDR3, the DNA is TGTGCCACCAGCTGGACAGGGTTCTCTGGAAACACCATATATTTT. Translating gives CATSWTGFSGNTIYF.

CDR3 region: CASSGGANLGYTF. Here the CDR3 DNA reads TGTGCCAGCAGCGGGGGGGCTAATTTAGGCTACACCTTC. The chain couples TRBV5-4 to TRBJ1-2; D is perhaps TRBD1 (6 bases). Germline loops: CDR1 SGHNT, CDR2 YYREEE (reference sequence). The CDR3 covers 13 residues. Between the trimmed V and J ends, which lost 4 bases and 8 bases, there was a span of 15 bases.

The gene calls are TRBV7-9 and TRBJ2-1, with 9 bases lining up with TRBD1. The V and J ends lost 5 bases and 13 bases, in that order; junction bases with no gene match: 15. Per the germline V gene, CDR1 is SEHNR and CDR2 is FQNEAQ (reference sequence). The CDR3 length is 15 residues. CDR3 bases: TGTGCCAGCAGCCTCACAGGGGGCGGGTTCCGGACACAGTTCTTC. Encoded protein: CASSLTGGGFRTQFF.

The chain is built from TRBV3-1 (or the pseudogene TRBV3-2) and TRBJ1-1; no definite D call. V lost 1 base, J lost 1 base, and 7 bases lay in between. Per the germline V gene, CDR1 is LGHDT and CDR2 is YNNKEL (reference sequence). CDR3 length: 14 amino acids. The CDR3 DNA follows: TGTGCCAGCAGCCAAGGGCATAAGAACACTGAAGCTTTCTTT. It codes for CASSQGHKNTEAFF.

The chain is built from TRBV7-9 and TRBJ1-2; 8 bases line up with TRBD1. Looked up from germline, CDR1 is SEHNR and CDR2 is FQNEAQ (reference sequence). V trimming: 3 bases; J trimming: 7 bases; junction bases outside the gene matches: 4. The CDR3 length is 13 residues. CDR3 DNA sequence: TGTGCCAGCAGCTTGACAGGGGACGCTGGCTACACCTTC. It codes for CASSLTGDAGYTF.

The chain links TRBV28 to TRBJ2-2, with TRBD1 matching over 8 bases. Trimming at V came to 4 bases and at J to 2 bases, leaving 12 bases not matched to a gene. Germline CDR1 reads MDHEN; CDR2 reads SYDVKM. This CDR3 comprises 18 residues. The CDR3 protein is CASSSDLGQGLNTGELFF. CDR3 coding DNA: TGTGCCAGCAGTTCCGACCTAGGACAGGGCCTTAACACCGGGGAGCTGTTTTTT.

This chain links TRBV18 with TRBJ1-1; 7 nucleotides align to TRBD1. Trimming removed 3 bases from V and 6 bases from J; junction bases left unmatched: 4. CDR3 length: 13 residues. The germline CDR1 and CDR2 sequences are KGHSH and LQKENI. Here the CDR3 DNA reads TGTGCCAGCTCACCTCAGGGGGGCCCTGAAGCTTTCTTT. Translated, it gives CASSPQGGPEAFF.

This clone was detected a few times. CDR3 in amino acids: CASSQPPGGATDTEAFF. CDR3 in DNA: TGTGCCAGCAGCCAACCCCCCGGAGGAGCCACGGACACTGAAGCTTTCTTT. The V call is TRBV4-2, the J call TRBJ1-1; D gene ambiguous. Trimming cost V 2 bases and J 3 bases, with 19 bases left between them. CDR1 LGHNA and CDR2 YNFKEQ come from the germline V gene. This CDR3 region has 17 residues.

The genes are TRBV7-3 and TRBJ2-1, with D possibly TRBD1 on 5 matching bases. The CDR3 runs to 17 residues. The V end lost 5 bases, the J end lost 1 base, and 18 bases lay between the germline ends. Per germline, CDR1 SGHTA and CDR2 FQGTGA. The CDR3: CASSRLGRGSSYNEQFF. The DNA of the CDR3 is TGTGCCAGCAGCCGCCTTGGAAGGGGAAGTTCCTACAATGAGCAGTTCTTC. The full variable domain, in which reference TRBV7-3 and TRBJ2-1 provide the parts outside the CDR3, is GAGVSQTPSNKVTEKGKYVELRCDPISGHTALYWYRQSLGQGPEFLIYFQGTGAADDSGLPNDRFFAVRPEGSVSTLKIQRTERGDSAVYLCASSRLGRGSSYNEQFFGPGTRLTVL.

This rearrangement joins TRBV6-1 to TRBJ1-2, with 7 bases aligning to TRBD1. The CDR3 totals 15 residues. Germline V gene data show CDR1 as MNHNS and CDR2 as SASEGT. V lost 0 bases to trimming and J lost 4 bases; unmatched junction nucleotides: 5. The CDR3 is CASSEAPGQLYGYTF. The CDR3 DNA reads TGTGCCAGCAGTGAAGCTCCGGGACAGCTCTATGGCTACACCTTC.

The chain has TRBV6-2 or TRBV6-3 and TRBJ2-2; 10 bases line up with TRBD1. V lost 6 bases to trimming and J lost 2 bases; unmatched junction nucleotides: 12. Germline CDR1 is MNHEY and CDR2 is SVGEGT. The CDR3 extends over 18 amino acids. The CDR3 sequence: CASSSYPGQGRNTGELFF. In DNA form, the CDR3 reads TGTGCCAGCAGCTCCTATCCGGGACAGGGGCGAAACACCGGGGAGCTGTTTTTT.

This clone was counted a few times. The J gene is TRBJ1-1, the V gene TRBV7-2; TRBD1 aligns across 7 bases. V trimming: 5 bases; J trimming: 5 bases; junction bases outside the gene matches: 11. The CDR3 is made up of 15 amino acids. Germline assignment: CDR1 SGHTA and CDR2 FQGNSA. The CDR3 region is CASSVQGTSGTEAFF. CDR3 nucleotides: TGTGCCAGCAGCGTACAGGGGACCTCGGGGACTGAAGCTTTCTTT.

In the case of this clone: An end of the junction does not agree with germline; a read error may underlie this. The chain carries TRBV7-3 and TRBJ1-1; D possibly corresponds to TRBD1 (6 bases). Per germline, CDR1 SGHTA and CDR2 FQGTGA. The CDR3 sequence is 13 residues long. Written as DNA, the CDR3 is TGTGCCAGCAGCTCTCCCCTGGCGATGGGGGCTCTCTTT. Protein: CASSSPLAMGALF. The full variable domain, in which reference TRBV7-3 and TRBJ1-1 provide the parts outside the CDR3, is GAGVSQTPSNKVTEKGKYVELRCDPISGHTALYWYRQSLGQGPEFLIYFQGTGAADDSGLPNDRFFAVRPEGSVSTLKIQRTERGDSAVYLCASSSPLAMGALFGQGTRLTVV.

This chain joins TRBV9 and TRBJ2-5, with TRBD2 matching over 9 bases. With 0 bases clipped from V and 1 base from J, the junction kept 4 bases outside the gene matches. The CDR3 is 16 amino acids. Germline lookup yields CDR1 SGDLS and CDR2 YYNGEE. CDR3 sequence: CASSVAASGVQETQYF. The CDR3 bases are TGTGCCAGCAGCGTAGCGGCTAGCGGGGTCCAAGAGACCCAGTACTTC.

V usage is TRBV2 and J usage is TRBJ2-3; tentative D call: TRBD2 (5 bases). Trimming left V 4 bases short and J 6 bases short, with 14 bases between. This CDR3 spans 14 amino acids. Germline V gene lookup returns CDR1 SNHLY and CDR2 FYNNEI. CDR3 residues: CASSVSGPGDTQYF. CDR3 DNA: TGTGCCAGCAGTGTTTCGGGCCCGGGGGATACGCAGTATTTT. The full variable domain, in which reference TRBV2 and TRBJ2-3 provide the parts outside the CDR3, is EPEVTQTPSHQVTQMGQEVILRCVPISNHLYFYWYRQILGQKVEFLVSFYNNEISEKSEIFDDQFSVERPDGSNFTLKIRSTKLEDSAMYFCASSVSGPGDTQYFGPGTRLTVL.

This chain links TRBV4-3 with TRBJ2-3; TRBD2 aligns across 8 bases. The junction had 11 bases not matched to a gene; V was cut back by 0 bases and J by 6 bases. The CDR3 is 17 residues long. Germline assignment: CDR1 LGHNA and CDR2 YSLEER. The CDR3 loop reads CASSQERTSSGRDTQYF. CDR3 DNA: TGCGCCAGCAGCCAAGAGAGGACTAGCTCCGGAAGGGATACGCAGTATTTT.

The rearrangement uses TRBV5-1 and TRBJ2-1; TRBD2 matches at 13 bases. CDR3 length: 18 amino acids. Losses at the gene ends were 3 bases for V and 9 bases for J; bases not matched to a gene: 15. Looked up from germline, CDR1 is SGHRS and CDR2 is YFSETQ. As DNA, the CDR3 is TGCGCCAGCAGCTCGATTGCGGTAACTAGCGGGGGGGCAAGTGAGCAGTTCTTC. Its translation is CASSSIAVTSGGASEQFF.

This chain links TRBV11-2 with TRBJ2-1; 10 bases are shared with TRBD1. This CDR3 spans 14 amino acids. The germline V gene has CDR1 SGHAT and CDR2 FQNNGV. Trimming at V came to 5 bases and at J to 6 bases, leaving 4 bases not matched to a gene. The CDR3 nucleotides are TGTGCCAGCAGCCCGGGACAGGGGTTCAATGAGCAGTTCTTC. Protein sequence: CASSPGQGFNEQFF.

The chain carries TRBV7-9 and TRBJ1-2; D might be TRBD1 (6 bases). Trimming took 2 bases from V and 5 from J, leaving 15 bases between them. CDR1 SEHNR and CDR2 FQNEAQ come from the germline V gene (reference sequence). This CDR3 comprises 15 residues. The CDR3 here is CASSLIQGRGYGYTF. The CDR3 DNA is TGTGCCAGCAGCTTAATACAGGGTCGAGGGTATGGCTACACCTTC.

This clone was seen a single time. The chain is built from TRBV7-8 and TRBJ1-5, with D possibly matching TRBD1 (5 bases). This CDR3 comprises 16 residues. Germline V gene data show CDR1 as SGHVS and CDR2 as FQNEAQ. V was pared by 3 bases and J by 2 bases, with 14 bases between. DNA for the CDR3: TGTGCCAGCAGCTTCGGGGGGATTTCTGGCAATCAGCCCCAGCATTTT. It specifies CASSFGGISGNQPQHF.

This sequence joins TRBV2 and TRBJ2-5; the match to TRBD2 covers 7 bases. V was clipped by 6 bases and J by 5 bases; unmatched bases: 12. Germline CDR1 is SNHLY and CDR2 is FYNNEI. This CDR3 region has 15 residues. CDR3 loop: CASRGGTSVAETQYF. The CDR3 bases are TGTGCCAGCAGGGGGGGGACCTCCGTCGCGGAGACCCAGTACTTC.

The rearrangement links TRBV29-1 to TRBJ2-1; 7 bases are shared with TRBD2. Unmatched junction bases numbered 8, after V lost 2 bases and J lost 10 bases. The CDR3 extends over 13 amino acids. Germline values: CDR1 SQVTM, CDR2 ANQGSEA. The CDR3 nucleotides are TGCAGCGTTGAATCTGCTAGCGGAGCCGAGCAGTTCTTC. Translating gives CSVESASGAEQFF.

Note on this clone: In the same sample, other DNA sequences code for this CDR3. The chain carries TRBV11-2 and TRBJ2-5; maybe TRBD2 (5 bases). Germline-derived CDR1 and CDR2 are SGHAT and FQNNGV. The V and J ends lost 3 bases and 3 bases respectively, with 8 bases between them. The CDR3 is 13 amino acids. CDR3: CASSFTREETQYF. The CDR3 nucleotides are TGTGCCAGCAGCTTTACTAGAGAAGAGACCCAGTACTTC.

In its sample, this clone was seen a few times. The V gene is TRBV5-6, the J gene TRBJ1-4; D unresolved. V shed 4 bases and J shed 4 bases, with 14 bases lying between them. The germline CDR1 and CDR2 sequences are SGHDT and YYEEEE. This CDR3 is 15 amino acids long. In DNA form, the CDR3 reads TGTGCCAGCAGCGCCCGGACTATTTATAATGAAAAACTGTTTTTT. Protein product: CASSARTIYNEKLFF.

The chain uses TRBV11-3 and TRBJ2-1, with D maybe TRBD2 (5 bases). CDR1 is SGHNT and CDR2 is YENEEA in the germline V gene. CDR3 size: 12 residues. V lost 5 bases and J lost 9, with 11 bases in between. The DNA of the CDR3 is TGTGCCAGCAGCCGTAGAGGGTCTGAGCAGTTCTTC. Encoded protein: CASSRRGSEQFF.